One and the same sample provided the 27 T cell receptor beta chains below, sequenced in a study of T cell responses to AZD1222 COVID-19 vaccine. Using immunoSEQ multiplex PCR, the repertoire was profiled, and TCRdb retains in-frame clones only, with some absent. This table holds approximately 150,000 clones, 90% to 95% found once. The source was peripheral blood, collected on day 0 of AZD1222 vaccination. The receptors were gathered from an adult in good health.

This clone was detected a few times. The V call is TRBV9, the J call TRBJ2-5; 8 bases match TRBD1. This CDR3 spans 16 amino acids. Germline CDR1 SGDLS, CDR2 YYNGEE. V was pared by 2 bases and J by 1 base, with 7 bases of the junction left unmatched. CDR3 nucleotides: TGTGCCAGCAGCGTGACGACAGGGGTGTCCCAAGAGACCCAGTACTTC. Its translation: CASSVTTGVSQETQYF.

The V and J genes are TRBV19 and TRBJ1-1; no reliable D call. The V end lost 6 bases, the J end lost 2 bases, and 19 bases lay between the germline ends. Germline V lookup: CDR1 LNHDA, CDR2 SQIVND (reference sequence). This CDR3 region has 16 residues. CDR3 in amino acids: CASRANYGQANTEAFF. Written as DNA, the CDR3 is TGTGCCAGTAGGGCCAATTACGGGCAGGCTAACACTGAAGCTTTCTTT.

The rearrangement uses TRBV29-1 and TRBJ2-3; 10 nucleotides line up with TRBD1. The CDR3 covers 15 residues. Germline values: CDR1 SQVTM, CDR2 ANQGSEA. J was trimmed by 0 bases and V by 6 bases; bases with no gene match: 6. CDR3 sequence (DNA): TGCAGCGTAAGACAGGGGGCCCAAAGCACAGATACGCAGTATTTT. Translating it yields CSVRQGAQSTDTQYF.

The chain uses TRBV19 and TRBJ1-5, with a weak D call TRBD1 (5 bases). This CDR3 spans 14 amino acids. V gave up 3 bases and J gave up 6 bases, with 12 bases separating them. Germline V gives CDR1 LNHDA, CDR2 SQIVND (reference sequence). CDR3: CASSILQGTQPQHF. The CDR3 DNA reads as TGTGCCAGTAGTATTCTTCAGGGCACTCAGCCCCAGCATTTT.

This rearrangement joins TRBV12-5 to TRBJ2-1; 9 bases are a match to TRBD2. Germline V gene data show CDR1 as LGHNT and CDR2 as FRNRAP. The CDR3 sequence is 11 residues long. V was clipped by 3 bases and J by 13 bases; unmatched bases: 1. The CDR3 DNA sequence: TGTGCTAGTGGTTTTAGCGGGAGCCAGTTCTTC. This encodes CASGFSGSQFF.

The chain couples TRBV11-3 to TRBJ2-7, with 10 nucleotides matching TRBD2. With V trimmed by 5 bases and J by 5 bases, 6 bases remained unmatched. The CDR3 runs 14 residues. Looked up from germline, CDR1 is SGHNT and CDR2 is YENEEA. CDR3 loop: CASSPTSGVHEQYF. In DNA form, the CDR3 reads TGTGCCAGCAGCCCCACTAGCGGGGTCCACGAGCAGTACTTC.

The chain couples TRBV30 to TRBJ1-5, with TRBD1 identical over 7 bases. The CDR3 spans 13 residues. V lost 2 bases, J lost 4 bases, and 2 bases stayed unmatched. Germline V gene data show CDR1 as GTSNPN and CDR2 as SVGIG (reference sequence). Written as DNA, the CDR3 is TGTGCCTGGAGTTTCAGGGGGAATCAGCCCCAGCATTTT. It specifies CAWSFRGNQPQHF.

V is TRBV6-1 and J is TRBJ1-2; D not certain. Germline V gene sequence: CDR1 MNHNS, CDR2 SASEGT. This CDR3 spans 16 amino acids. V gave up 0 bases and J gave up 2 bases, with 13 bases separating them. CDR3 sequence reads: CASSEAYSSRNYGYTF. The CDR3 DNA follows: TGTGCCAGCAGTGAAGCGTATTCCAGCCGAAACTATGGCTACACCTTC.

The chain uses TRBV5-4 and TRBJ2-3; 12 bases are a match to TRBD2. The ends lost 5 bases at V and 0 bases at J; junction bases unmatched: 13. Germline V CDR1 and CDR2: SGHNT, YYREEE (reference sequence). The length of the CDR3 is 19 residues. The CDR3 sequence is CASSKASGGGLASTDTQYF. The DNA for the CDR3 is TGTGCCAGCAGTAAGGCTAGCGGGGGGGGCCTTGCTAGCACAGATACGCAGTATTTT. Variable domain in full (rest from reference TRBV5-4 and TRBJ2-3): ETGVTQSPTHLIKTRGQQVTLRCSSQSGHNTVSWYQQALGQGPQFIFQYYREEENGRGNFPPRFSGLQFPNYSSELNVNALELDDSALYLCASSKASGGGLASTDTQYFGPGTRLTVL.

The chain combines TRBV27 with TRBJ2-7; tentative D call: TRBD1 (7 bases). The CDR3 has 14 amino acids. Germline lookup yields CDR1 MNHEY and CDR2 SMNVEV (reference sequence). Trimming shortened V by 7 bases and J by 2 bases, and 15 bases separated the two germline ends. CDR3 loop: CASTGQGGTYEQYF. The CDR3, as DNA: TGTGCCAGCACCGGGCAGGGGGGCACCTACGAGCAGTACTTC.

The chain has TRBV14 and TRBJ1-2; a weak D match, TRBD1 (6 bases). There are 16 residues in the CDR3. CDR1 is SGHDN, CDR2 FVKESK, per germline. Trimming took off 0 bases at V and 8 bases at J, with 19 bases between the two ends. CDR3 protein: CASSQDRETGSKGYTF. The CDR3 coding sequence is TGTGCCAGCAGCCAAGACCGGGAAACAGGGTCGAAAGGCTACACCTTC.

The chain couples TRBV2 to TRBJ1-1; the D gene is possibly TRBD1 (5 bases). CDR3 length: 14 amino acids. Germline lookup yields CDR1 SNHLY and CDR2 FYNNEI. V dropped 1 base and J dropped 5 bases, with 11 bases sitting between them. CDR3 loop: CASSEGQGFTEAFF. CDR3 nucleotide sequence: TGTGCCAGCAGTGAAGGGCAGGGATTTACTGAAGCTTTCTTT.

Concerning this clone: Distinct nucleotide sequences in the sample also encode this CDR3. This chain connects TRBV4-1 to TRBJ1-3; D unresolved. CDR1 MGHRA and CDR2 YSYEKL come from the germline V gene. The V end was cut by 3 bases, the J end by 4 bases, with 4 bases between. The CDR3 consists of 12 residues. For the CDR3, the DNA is TGCGCCAGCAGCCAGGTCGGAAACACCATATATTTT. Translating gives CASSQVGNTIYF.

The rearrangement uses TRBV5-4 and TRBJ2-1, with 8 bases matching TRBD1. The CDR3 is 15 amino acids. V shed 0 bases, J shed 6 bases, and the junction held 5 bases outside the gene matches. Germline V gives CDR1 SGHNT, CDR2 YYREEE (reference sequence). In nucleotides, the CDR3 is TGTGCCAGCAGCTTGGGGGGACAGGATCCCAATGAGCAGTTCTTC. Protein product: CASSLGGQDPNEQFF.

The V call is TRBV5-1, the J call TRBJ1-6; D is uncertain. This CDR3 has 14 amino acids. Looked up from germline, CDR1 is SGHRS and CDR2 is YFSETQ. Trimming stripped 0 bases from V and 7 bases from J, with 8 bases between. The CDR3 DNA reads TGCGCCAGCAGCTTGGGAACGATCAATTCACCCCTCCACTTT. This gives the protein CASSLGTINSPLHF.

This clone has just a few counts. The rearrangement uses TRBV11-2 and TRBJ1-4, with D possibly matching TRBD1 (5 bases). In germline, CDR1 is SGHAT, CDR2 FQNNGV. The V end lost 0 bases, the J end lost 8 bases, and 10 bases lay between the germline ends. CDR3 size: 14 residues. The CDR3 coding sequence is TGTGCCAGCAGCTTAGATTTAAAGGGGGAAAAACTGTTTTTT. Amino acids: CASSLDLKGEKLFF.

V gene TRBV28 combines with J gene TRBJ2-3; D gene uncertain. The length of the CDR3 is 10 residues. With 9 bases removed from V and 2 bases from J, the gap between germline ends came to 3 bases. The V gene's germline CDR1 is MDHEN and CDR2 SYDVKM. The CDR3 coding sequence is TGTGCCAGGCTCACAGATACGCAGTATTTT. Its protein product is CARLTDTQYF.

The CDR3 sequence: CASSLRTSTDTQYF. For the CDR3, the DNA is TGCGCCAGCAGCTTACGGACCAGCACAGATACGCAGTATTTT. The chain joins TRBV5-1 to TRBJ2-3; no firm D call. CDR1 SGHRS and CDR2 YFSETQ come from the germline V gene. The CDR3 has 14 residues. Trimming stripped 2 bases from V and 0 bases from J, with 7 bases between.

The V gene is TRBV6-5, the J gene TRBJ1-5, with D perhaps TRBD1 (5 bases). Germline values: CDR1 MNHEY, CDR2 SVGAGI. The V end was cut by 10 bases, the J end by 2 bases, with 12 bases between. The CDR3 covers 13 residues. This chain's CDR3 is CATGNTGNQPQHF. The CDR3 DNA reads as TGTGCCACAGGGAACACGGGCAATCAGCCCCAGCATTTT.

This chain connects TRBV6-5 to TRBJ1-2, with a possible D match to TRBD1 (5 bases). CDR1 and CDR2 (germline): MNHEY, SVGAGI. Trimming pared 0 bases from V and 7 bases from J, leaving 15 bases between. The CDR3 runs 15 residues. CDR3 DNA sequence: TGTGCCAGCAGTTACTCGGGGGACGGGGGAGGTGGCTACACCTTC. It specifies CASSYSGDGGGGYTF.

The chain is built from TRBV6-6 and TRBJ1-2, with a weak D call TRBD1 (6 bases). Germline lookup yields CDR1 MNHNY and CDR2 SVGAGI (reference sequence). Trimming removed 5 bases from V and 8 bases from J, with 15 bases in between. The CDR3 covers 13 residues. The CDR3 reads CASSPGTSSGYTF. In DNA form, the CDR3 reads TGTGCCAGCAGTCCCGGGACATCTTCGGGCTACACCTTC.

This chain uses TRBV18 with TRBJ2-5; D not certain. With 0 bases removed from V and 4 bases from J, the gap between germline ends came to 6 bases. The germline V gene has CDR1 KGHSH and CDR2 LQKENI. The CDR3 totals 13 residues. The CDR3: CASSPPFGETQYF. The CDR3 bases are TGTGCCAGCTCACCACCGTTTGGAGAGACCCAGTACTTC.

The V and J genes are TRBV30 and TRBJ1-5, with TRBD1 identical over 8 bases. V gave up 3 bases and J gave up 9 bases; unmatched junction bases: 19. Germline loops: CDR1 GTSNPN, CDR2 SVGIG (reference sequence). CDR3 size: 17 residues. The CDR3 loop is CAWSPRASDRGLRPQHF. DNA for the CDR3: TGTGCCTGGAGCCCCAGAGCTAGTGACAGGGGACTGAGGCCCCAGCATTTT.

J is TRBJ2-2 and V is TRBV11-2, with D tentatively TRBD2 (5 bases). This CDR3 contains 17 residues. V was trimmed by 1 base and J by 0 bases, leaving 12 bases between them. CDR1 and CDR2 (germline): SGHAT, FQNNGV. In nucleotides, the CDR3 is TGTGCCAGCAGCTTAGGGCCGGGGAGTACGAACACCGGGGAGCTGTTTTTT. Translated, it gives CASSLGPGSTNTGELFF.

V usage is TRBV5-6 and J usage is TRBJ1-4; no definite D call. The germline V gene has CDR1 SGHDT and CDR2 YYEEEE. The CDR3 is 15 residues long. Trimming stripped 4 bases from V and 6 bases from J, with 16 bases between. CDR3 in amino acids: CASSPGTGVDEKLFF. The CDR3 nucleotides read TGTGCCAGCAGCCCAGGTACGGGCGTCGATGAAAAACTGTTTTTT.

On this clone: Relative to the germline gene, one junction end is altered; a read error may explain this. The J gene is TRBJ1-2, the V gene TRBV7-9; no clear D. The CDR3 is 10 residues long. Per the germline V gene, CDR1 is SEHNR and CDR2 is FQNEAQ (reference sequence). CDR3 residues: CASSQGNAVF. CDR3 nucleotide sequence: TGTGCCAGCAGCCAAGGAAATGCAGTCTTC. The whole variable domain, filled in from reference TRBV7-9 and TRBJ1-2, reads DTGVSQNPRHKITKRGQNVTFRCDPISEHNRLYWYRQTLGQGPEFLTYFQNEAQLEKSRLLSDRFSAERPKGSFSTLEIQRTEQGDSAMYLCASSQGNAVFGSGTRLTVV.

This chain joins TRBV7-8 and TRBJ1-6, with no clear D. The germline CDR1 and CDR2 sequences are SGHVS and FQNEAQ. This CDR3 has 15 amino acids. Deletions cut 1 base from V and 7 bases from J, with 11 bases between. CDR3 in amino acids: CASSLGRQNNSPLHF. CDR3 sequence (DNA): TGTGCCAGCAGCTTAGGCCGGCAGAACAATTCACCCCTCCACTTT.